This T cell receptor (beta chain) is drawn from a study of cytomegalovirus exposure and HLA in healthy donors. This CDR3 has 14 residues. Germline V gene sequence: CDR1 SGHAT, CDR2 FQNNGV. V shed 1 base and J shed 4 bases, with 10 bases lying between them. With 60 Vbeta and 13 Jbeta primers, the PCR was carried out. Method: immunoSEQ multiplex PCR; TCRdb's copy keeps in-frame clones and lacks some. The sample carries about 130,000 clones, approximately 69% recorded once. The chain couples TRBV11-2 to TRBJ2-5, with D tentatively TRBD2 (6 bases). The sample comprised PBMCs. The TCR comes from a man aged 35 to 55 in good health and CMV-seropositive. This CDR3 is CASSLGTTVETQYF. Written as DNA, the CDR3 is TGTGCCAGCAGCTTAGGGACTACCGTAGAGACCCAGTACTTC.